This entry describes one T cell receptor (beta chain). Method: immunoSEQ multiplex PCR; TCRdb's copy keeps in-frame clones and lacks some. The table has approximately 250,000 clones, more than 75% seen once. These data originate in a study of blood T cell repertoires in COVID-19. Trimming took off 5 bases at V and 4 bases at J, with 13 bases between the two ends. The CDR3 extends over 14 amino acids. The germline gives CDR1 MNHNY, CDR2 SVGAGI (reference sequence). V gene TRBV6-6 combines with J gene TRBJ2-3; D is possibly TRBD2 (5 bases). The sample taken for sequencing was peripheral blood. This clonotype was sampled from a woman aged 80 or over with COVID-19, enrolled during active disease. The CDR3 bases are TGTGCCAGCAGTGGGCCCGAGAGGGCAGATACGCAGTATTTT. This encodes CASSGPERADTQYF.